This T cell receptor beta chain was sequenced for a study of siplizumab effects on memory and regulatory T cells. TCRdb's copy holds only in-frame clones and misses some; the assay was immunoSEQ multiplex PCR. The sample records about 100,000 clones, 85% to 95% being singletons. Points from the study as a whole: Researchers could not give a naive or memory phenotype to roughly 80-95% of proliferating CD4+ or CD8+ clones. Significant reduction of alloreactive sequences traceable to unstimulated CD4+ memory cells was observed with siplizumab. In siplizumab conditions, mappable alloreactive CD4+ clones averaged about 71% Treg-derived, against 25% to 30% in controls. Apparently key alloresponse contributors, naive T cells also seemed more diverse than memory cells.

V was cut by 3 bases and J by 8 bases, with 16 bases left in between. This CDR3 has 14 amino acids. Germline lookup yields CDR1 SGHVS and CDR2 FQNEAQ. Notes on this clone: Its target is unknown.

Sequencing was performed on Tregs sorted from blood. The chain is built from TRBV7-8 and TRBJ1-1; TRBD1 might be the D (5 bases). The origin of this receptor is a human donor in good health. CDR3 sequence (DNA): TGTGCCAGCAGCTTGGGGGGACCGTTAATAGAAGCTTTCTTT. Residues: CASSLGGPLIEAFF. Full variable domain (outside the CDR3, taken from reference TRBV7-8 and TRBJ1-1): GAGVSQSPRYKVAKRGQDVALRCDPISGHVSLFWYQQALGQGPEFLTYFQNEAQLDKSGLPSDRFFAERPEGSVSTLKIQRTQQEDSAVYLCASSLGGPLIEAFFGQGTRLTVV.